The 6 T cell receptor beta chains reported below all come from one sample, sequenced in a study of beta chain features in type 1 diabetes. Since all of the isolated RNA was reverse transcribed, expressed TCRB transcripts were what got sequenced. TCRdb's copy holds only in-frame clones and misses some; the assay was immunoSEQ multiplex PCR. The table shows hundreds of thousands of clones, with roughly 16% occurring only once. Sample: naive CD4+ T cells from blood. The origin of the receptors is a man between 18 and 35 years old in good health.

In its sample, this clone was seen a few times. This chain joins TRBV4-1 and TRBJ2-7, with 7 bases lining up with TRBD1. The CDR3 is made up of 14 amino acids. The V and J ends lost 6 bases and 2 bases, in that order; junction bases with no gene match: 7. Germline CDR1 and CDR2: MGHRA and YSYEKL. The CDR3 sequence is CASSSWDRTYEQYF. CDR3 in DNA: TGCGCCAGCAGTTCATGGGACAGAACCTACGAGCAGTACTTC.

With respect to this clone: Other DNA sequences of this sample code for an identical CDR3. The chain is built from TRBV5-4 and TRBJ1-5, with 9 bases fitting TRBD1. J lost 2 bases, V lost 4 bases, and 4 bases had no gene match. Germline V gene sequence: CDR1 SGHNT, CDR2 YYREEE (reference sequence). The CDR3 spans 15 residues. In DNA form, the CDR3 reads TGTGCCAGCAGCCCGGGACAGGGCGGCAATCAGCCCCAGCATTTT. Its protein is CASSPGQGGNQPQHF.

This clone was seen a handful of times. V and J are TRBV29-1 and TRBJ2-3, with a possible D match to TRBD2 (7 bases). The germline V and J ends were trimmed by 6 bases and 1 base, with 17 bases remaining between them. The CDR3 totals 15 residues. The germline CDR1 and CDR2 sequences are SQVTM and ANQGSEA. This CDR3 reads CSVPPRGGGTDTQYF. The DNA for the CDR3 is TGCAGCGTGCCGCCAAGGGGGGGAGGCACAGATACGCAGTATTTT.

The CDR3 nucleotides read TGTGCCAGCAGCGGACACCCGGGACAGGGGTACGAGCAGTACTTC. Protein product: CASSGHPGQGYEQYF. This chain uses TRBV9 with TRBJ2-7; 10 positions match TRBD1. The V segment lost 3 bases and the J segment 4 bases; nucleotides outside the gene matches: 7. The CDR3 is made up of 15 amino acids. The V gene's germline CDR1 is SGDLS and CDR2 YYNGEE. The whole variable domain, filled in from reference TRBV9 and TRBJ2-7, reads DSGVTQTPKHLITATGQRVTLRCSPRSGDLSVYWYQQSLDQGLQFLIQYYNGEERAKGNILERFSAQQFPDLHSELNLSSLELGDSALYFCASSGHPGQGYEQYFGPGTRLTVT.

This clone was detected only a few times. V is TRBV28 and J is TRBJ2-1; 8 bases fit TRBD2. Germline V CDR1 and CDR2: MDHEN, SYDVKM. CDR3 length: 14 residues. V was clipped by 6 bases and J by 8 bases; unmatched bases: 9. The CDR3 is CASRGFSGSHEQFF. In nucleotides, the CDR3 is TGTGCCAGCAGAGGGTTCAGCGGGAGCCATGAGCAGTTCTTC.

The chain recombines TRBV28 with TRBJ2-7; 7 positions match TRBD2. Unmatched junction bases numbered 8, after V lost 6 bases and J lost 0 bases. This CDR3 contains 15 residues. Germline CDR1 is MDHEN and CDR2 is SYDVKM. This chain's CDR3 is CASRRSSGSSYEQYF. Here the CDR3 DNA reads TGTGCCAGCAGGCGATCTAGCGGCAGCTCCTACGAGCAGTACTTC.